The present TCR beta chain was sequenced within a study of T cell changes during pregnancy in multiple sclerosis. CDR1 is WSHSY, CDR2 SAAADI, per germline. The V end was cut by 3 bases, the J end by 0 bases, with 12 bases between. This CDR3 region has 16 residues. The protocol was immunoSEQ multiplex PCR, while the TCRdb copy is restricted to in-frame clones and leaves out a portion. This sample has about 62,000 clones, with 70% to 90% found just once. The J gene is TRBJ2-1, the V gene TRBV10-2; tentatively, D is TRBD2 (5 bases). The material sequenced was peripheral blood, taken in the first trimester of pregnancy. This clonotype was sampled from a female donor with multiple sclerosis, enrolled in a pregnancy study. The CDR3, as DNA: TGCGCCAGCAGTGATCAAGGAGGCCTCTCCTACAATGAGCAGTTCTTC. It encodes CASSDQGGLSYNEQFF.